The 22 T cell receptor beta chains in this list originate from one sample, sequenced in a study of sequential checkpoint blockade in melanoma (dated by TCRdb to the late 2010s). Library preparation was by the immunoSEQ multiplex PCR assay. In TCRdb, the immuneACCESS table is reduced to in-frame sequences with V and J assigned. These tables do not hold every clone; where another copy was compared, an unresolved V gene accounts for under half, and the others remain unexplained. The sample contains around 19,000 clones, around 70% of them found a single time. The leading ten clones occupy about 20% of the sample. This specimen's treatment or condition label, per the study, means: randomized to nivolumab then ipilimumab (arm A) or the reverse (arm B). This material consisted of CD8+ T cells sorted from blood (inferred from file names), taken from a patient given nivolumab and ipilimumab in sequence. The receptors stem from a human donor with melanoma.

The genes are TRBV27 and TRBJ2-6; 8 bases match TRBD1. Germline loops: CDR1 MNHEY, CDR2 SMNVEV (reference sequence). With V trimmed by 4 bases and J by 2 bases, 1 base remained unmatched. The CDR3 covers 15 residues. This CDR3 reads CASSYRGAGANVLTF. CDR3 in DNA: TGTGCCAGCAGTTACAGGGGGGCTGGGGCCAACGTCCTGACTTTC.

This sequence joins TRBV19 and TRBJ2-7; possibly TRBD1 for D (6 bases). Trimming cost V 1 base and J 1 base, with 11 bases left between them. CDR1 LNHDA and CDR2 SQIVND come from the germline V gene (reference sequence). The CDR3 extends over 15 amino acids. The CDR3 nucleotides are TGTGCCAGTAGTATAGCCAAGGGGGTGTCCTACGAGCAGTACTTC. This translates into CASSIAKGVSYEQYF.

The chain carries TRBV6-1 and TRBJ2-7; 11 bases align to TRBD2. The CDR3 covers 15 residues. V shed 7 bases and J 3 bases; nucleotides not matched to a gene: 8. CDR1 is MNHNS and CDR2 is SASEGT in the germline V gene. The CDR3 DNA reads TGTGCCAGCACTTGGGCCGGGACTAGCGGCTACGAGCAGTACTTC. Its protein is CASTWAGTSGYEQYF.

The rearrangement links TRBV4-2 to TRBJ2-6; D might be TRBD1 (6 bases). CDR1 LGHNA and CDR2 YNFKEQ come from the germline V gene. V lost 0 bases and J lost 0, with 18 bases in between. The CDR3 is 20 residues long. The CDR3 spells CASSQETGFLSNSGANVLTF. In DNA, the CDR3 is TGTGCCAGCAGCCAAGAAACAGGGTTTTTAAGCAACTCTGGGGCCAACGTCCTGACTTTC.

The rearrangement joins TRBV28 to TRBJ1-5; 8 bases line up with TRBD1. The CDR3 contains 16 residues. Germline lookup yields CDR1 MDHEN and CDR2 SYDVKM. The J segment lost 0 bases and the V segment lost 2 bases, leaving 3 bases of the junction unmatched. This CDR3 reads CASSLQGALSNQPQHF. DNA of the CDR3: TGTGCCAGCAGTTTACAGGGGGCTCTTAGCAATCAGCCCCAGCATTTT.

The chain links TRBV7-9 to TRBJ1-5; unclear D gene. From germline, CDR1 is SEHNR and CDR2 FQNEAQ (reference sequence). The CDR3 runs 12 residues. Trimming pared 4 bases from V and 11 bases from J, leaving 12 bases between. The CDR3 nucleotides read TGTGCCAGCAGCTACCCGGGAAGCGCCCAGCATTTT. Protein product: CASSYPGSAQHF.

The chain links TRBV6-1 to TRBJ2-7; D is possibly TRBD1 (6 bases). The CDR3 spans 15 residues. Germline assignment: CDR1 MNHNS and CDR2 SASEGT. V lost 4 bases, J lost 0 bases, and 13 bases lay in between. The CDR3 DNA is TGTGCCAGCAGTGCCACCCGGGACATCTCCTACGAGCAGTACTTC. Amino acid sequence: CASSATRDISYEQYF.

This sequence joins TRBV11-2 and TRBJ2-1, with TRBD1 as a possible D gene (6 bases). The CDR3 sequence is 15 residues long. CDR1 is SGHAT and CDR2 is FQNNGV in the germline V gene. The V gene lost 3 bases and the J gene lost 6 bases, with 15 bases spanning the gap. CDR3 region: CASSFSGDNINEQFF. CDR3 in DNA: TGTGCCAGCAGCTTCTCCGGGGACAACATCAATGAGCAGTTCTTC.

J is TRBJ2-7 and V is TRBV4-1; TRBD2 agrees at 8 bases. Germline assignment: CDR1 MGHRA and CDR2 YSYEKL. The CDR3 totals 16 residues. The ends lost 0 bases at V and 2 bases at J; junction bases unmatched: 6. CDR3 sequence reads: CASSQDPPGLAYEQYF. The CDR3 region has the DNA TGCGCCAGCAGCCAAGATCCCCCGGGACTAGCCTACGAGCAGTACTTC.

CDR3 DNA: TGTGCCAGCAGCTTAGGGGGGGCTAATGAAAAACTGTTTTTT. This gives the protein CASSLGGANEKLFF. The chain has TRBV7-9 and TRBJ1-4, with a weak D call TRBD1 (5 bases). CDR1 is SEHNR and CDR2 is FQNEAQ in the germline V gene (reference sequence). The CDR3 length is 14 residues. Deletions cut 1 base from V and 3 bases from J, with 6 bases between. Together with reference TRBV7-9 and TRBJ1-4, the CDR3 gives the full variable domain: DTGVSQNPRHKITKRGQNVTFRCDPISEHNRLYWYRQTLGQGPEFLTYFQNEAQLEKSRLLSDRFSAERPKGSFSTLEIQRTEQGDSAMYLCASSLGGANEKLFFGSGTQLSVL.

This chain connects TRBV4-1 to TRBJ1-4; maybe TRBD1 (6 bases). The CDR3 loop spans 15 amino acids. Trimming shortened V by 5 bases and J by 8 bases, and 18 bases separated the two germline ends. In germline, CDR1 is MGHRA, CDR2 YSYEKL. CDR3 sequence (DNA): TGCGCCAGCAGCACCCCCACGACAGGCTGGGAAAAACTGTTTTTT. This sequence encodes CASSTPTTGWEKLFF.

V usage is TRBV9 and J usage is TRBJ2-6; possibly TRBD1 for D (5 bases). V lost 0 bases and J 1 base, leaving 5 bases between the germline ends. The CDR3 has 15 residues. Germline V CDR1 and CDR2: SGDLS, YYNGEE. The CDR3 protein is CASSVAGSGANVLTF. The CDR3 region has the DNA TGTGCCAGCAGCGTAGCAGGGTCTGGGGCCAACGTCCTGACTTTC.

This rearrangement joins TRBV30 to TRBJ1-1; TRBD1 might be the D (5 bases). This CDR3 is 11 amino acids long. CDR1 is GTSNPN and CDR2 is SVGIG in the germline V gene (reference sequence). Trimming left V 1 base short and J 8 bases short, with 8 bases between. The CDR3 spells CAWSGWTEAFF. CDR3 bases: TGTGCCTGGAGTGGATGGACAGAAGCTTTCTTT.

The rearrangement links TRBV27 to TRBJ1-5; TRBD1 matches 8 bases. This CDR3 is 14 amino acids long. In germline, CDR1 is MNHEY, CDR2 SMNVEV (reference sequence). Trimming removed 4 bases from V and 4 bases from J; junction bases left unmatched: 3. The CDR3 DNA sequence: TGTGCCAGCAGTTGGGACAGGAATAATCAGCCCCAGCATTTT. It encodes CASSWDRNNQPQHF.

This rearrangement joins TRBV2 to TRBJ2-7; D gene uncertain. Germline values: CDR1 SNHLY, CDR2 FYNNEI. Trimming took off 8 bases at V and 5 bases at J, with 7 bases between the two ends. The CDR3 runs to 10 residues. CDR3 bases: TGTGCCAGCCAGCGCCACGAGCAGTACTTC. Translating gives CASQRHEQYF.

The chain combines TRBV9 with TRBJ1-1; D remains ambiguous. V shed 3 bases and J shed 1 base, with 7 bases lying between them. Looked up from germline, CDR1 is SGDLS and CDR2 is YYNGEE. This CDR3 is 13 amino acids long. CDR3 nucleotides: TGTGCCAGCAGCGCCCTTCGGAACACTGAAGCTTTCTTT. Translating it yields CASSALRNTEAFF.

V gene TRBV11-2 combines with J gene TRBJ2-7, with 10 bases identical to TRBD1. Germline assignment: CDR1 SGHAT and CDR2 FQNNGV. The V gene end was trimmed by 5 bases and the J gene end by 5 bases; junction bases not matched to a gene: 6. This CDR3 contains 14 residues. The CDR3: CASSRGQGRNEQYF. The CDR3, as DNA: TGTGCCAGCAGCCGGGGACAGGGGAGGAACGAGCAGTACTTC.

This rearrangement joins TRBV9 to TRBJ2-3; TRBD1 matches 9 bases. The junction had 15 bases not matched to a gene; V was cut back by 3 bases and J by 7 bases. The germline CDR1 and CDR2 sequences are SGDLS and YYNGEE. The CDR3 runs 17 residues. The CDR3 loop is CASSGSRDRARLNTQYF. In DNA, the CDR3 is TGTGCCAGCAGCGGGAGCCGGGACAGGGCCCGTCTGAATACGCAGTATTTT. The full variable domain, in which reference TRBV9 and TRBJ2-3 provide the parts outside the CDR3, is DSGVTQTPKHLITATGQRVTLRCSPRSGDLSVYWYQQSLDQGLQFLIQYYNGEERAKGNILERFSAQQFPDLHSELNLSSLELGDSALYFCASSGSRDRARLNTQYFGPGTRLTVL.

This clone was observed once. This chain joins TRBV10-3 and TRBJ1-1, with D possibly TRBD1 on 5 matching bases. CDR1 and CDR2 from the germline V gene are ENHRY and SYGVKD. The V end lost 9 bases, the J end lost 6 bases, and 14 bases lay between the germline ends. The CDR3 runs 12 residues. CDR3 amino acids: CAISGSSAEAFF. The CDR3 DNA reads TGTGCCATTTCAGGGTCTTCGGCTGAAGCTTTCTTT.

The CDR3 sequence: CASSRPGQGFEKLFF. The CDR3 DNA sequence: TGTGCCAGCAGCAGGCCGGGACAGGGTTTTGAAAAACTGTTTTTT. This chain connects TRBV7-6 to TRBJ1-4, with 9 bases that match TRBD1. This CDR3 is 15 amino acids long. CDR1 is SGHVS and CDR2 is FNYEAQ in the germline V gene. V was clipped by 5 bases and J by 7 bases; unmatched bases: 8.

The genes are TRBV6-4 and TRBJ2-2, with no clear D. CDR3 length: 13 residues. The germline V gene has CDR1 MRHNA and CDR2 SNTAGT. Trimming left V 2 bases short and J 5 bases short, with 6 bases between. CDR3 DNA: TGTGCCAGCAGTGACACAGAAACCGGGGAGCTGTTTTTT. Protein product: CASSDTETGELFF.

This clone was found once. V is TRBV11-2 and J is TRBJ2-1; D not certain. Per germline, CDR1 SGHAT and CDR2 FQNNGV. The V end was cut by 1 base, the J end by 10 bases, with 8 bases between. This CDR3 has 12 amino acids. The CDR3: CASSLVAREQFF. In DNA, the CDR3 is TGTGCCAGCAGCTTAGTGGCTAGGGAGCAGTTCTTC.